What follows is one T cell receptor (beta chain) and its context. The table came from immunoSEQ multiplex PCR; TCRdb's copy has only in-frame clones and leaves some out. The sample lists about 210,000 clones; around 87% were seen once. Enrolled through a virtual design, the participants were between roughly 18 and 100 years of age and came from roughly 22 US areas. Participants' reported clinical history set cohort assignment. This CDR3 has 15 residues. Trimming took off 1 base at V and 2 bases at J, with 10 bases between the two ends. Germline V gene data show CDR1 as SGHTA and CDR2 as FQGNSA. This sample was included in a study of blood T cell repertoires in COVID-19. Study summary: Before being deemed recovered, Cohort 3 donors had two negative PCRs, clearance, or symptom resolution. The analysed material was cDNA or gDNA that came from T cells, B-cell-depleted T cells, or PBMCs.

The sequence was collected from a woman aged 40-49 years in a cohort exposed to, infected with or recovered from COVID-19 (not recorded which). This sequence joins TRBV7-2 and TRBJ2-3, with D perhaps matching TRBD1 (5 bases). Sequencing was performed on PBMCs or T cells enriched from blood (not recorded which). In DNA, the CDR3 is TGTGCCAGCAGCTTAGTCACAGGACACACAGATACGCAGTATTTT. Translated, it gives CASSLVTGHTDTQYF.